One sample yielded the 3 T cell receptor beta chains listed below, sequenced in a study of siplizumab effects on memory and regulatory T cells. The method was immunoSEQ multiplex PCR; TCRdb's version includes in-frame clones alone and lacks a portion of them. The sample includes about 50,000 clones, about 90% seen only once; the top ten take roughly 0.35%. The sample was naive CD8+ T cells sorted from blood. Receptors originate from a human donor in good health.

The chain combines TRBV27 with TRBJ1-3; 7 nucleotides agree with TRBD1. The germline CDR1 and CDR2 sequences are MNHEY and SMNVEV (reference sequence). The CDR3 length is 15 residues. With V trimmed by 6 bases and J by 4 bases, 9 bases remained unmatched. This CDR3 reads CASSHTGASGNTIYF. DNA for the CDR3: TGTGCCAGCAGCCATACAGGGGCGAGCGGAAACACCATATATTTT.

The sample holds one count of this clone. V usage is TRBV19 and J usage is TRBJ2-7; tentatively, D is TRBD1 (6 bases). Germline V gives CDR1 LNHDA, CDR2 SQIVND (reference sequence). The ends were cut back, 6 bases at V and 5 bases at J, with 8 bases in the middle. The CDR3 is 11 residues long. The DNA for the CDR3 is TGTGCCAGTAGGCAGGGGAACGAGCAGTACTTC. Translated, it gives CASRQGNEQYF.

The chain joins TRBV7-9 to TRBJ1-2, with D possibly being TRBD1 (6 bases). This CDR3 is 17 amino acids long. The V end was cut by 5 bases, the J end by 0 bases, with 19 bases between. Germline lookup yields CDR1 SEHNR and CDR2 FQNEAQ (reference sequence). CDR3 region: CASSLGSGQISNYGYTF. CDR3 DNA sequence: TGTGCCAGCAGCCTAGGTAGTGGACAGATTTCTAACTATGGCTACACCTTC.